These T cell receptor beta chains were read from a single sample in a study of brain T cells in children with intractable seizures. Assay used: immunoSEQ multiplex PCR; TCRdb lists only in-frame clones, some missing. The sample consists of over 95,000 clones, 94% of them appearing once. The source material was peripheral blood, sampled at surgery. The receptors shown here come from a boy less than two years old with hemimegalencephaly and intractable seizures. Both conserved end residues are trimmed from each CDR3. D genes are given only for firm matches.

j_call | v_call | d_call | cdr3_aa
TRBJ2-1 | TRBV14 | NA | ASSRGISSYNEQF
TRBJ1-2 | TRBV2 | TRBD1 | ASGQGLSSAPNYGYT
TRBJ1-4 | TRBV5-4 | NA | ASSLGRGPNEKLF
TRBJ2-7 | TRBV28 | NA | ASRPTKAWTGFYEQY
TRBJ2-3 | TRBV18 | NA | ASSPYLAESTDTQY
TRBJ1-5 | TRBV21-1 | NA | ASSKGRASNQPQH
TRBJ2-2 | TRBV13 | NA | ASSLGGLSNTGELF
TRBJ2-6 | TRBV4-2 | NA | ASSQGGLDYYHSGANVLT
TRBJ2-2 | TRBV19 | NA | ASSGQASERAYTGELF
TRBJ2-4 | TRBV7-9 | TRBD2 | ASSLLASGSSLRGNIQY
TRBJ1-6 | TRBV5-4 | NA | ASSVDSGNSPLH
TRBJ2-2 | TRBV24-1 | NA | ATSDLPPNTGELF
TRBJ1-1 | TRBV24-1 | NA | ATSPGPSLEAF
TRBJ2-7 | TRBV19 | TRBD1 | ASSTARRDRPYEQY
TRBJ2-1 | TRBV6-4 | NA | ASSATWSYNEQF
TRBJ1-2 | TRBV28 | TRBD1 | ASIVPGTGNGYT
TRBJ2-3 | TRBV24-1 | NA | ATSDPEGLAADTQY
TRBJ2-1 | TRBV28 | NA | ASSDLTRRTNEQF
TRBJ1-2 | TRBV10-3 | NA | AISSDGYGYT
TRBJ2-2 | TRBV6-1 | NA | ASSEAGGTFTGELF
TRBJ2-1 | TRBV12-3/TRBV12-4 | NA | ASSPPSNEQF
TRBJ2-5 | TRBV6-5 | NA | ASSYSLASETQY
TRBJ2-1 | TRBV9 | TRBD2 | ASSERLAHSSYNEQF
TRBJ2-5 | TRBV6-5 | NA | ASTRGGTQY
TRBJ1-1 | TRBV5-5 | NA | ASSLFLGNTEAF
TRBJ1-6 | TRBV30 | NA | AWSVIVREDLNSPLH
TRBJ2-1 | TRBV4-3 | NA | ASSPTGNEQF
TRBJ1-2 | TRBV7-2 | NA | ASSVLRRGGYT
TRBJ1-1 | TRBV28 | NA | ATTTDDTEAF
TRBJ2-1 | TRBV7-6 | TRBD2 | ASSWTSGGEQF
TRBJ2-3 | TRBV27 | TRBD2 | ASSPPGLAGTDTQY
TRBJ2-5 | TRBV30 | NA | AWSLDMKTQY
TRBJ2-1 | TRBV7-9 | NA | ASSAGLPGLSEQF
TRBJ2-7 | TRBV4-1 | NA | ASSQATDYYEQY
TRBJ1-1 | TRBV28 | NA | ASSLEFQAF
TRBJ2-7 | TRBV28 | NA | ASTLWGGEQY
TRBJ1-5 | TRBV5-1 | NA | ASSLEGGQPQH
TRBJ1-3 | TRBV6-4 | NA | ASSDSFFRSGNTIY